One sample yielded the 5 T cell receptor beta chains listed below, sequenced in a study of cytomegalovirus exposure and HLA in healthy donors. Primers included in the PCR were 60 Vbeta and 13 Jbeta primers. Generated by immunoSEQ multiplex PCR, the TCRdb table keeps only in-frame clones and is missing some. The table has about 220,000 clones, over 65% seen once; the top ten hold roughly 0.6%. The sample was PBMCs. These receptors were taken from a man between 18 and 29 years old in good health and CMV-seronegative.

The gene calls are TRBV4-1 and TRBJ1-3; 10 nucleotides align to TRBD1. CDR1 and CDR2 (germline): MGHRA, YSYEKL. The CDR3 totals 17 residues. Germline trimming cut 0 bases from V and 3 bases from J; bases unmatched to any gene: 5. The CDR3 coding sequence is TGCGCCAGCAGCCAAGATCGGGACAGGGGATATGGAAACACCATATATTTT. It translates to CASSQDRDRGYGNTIYF.

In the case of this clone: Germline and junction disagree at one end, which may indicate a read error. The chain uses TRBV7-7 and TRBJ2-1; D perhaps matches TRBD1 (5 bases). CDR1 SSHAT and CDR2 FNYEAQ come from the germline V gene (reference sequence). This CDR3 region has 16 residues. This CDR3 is CASSLGAMSSYNEQFF. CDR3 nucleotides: TGTGCTAGCAGCTTAGGGGCGATGAGCTCCTACAATGAGCAGTTCTTC.

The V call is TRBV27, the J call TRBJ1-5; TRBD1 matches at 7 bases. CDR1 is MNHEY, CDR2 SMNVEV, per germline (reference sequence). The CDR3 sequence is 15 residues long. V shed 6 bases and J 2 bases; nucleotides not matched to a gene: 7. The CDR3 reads CASRLGTAGNQPQHF. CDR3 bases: TGTGCCAGCAGGCTCGGGACAGCCGGCAATCAGCCCCAGCATTTT.

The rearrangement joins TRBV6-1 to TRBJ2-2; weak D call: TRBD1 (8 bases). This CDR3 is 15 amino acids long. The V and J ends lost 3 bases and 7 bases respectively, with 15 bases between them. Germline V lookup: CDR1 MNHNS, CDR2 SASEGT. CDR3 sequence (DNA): TGTGCCAGCAGTGATCGGACAGGGACTAACGGGGAGCTGTTTTTT. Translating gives CASSDRTGTNGELFF.

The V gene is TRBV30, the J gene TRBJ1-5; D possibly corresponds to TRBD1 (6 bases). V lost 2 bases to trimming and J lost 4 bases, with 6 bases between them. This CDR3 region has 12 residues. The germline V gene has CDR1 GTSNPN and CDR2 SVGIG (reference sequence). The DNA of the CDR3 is TGTGCCTGGAGTCAGGGGAATCAGCCCCAGCATTTT. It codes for CAWSQGNQPQHF.